These 31 T cell receptor beta chains came from one sample sequenced in a study of blood T cell repertoires in COVID-19 (dated by TCRdb to 2020 to 2021). The method was the immunoSEQ multiplex PCR assay. This is the immuneACCESS table as TCRdb keeps it, with only in-frame sequences that have V and J called. A part of the clones is gone; compared with another copy, unresolved V genes explain less than half, and the rest is unexplained. Across this sample there are about 160,000 clones, with just over 90% seen only once. Of the sample, just under 2% is held by the ten largest clones. Sample: peripheral blood. These receptors all come from a woman aged 60-75 years with COVID-19, enrolled during active disease.

The V call is TRBV28, the J call TRBJ2-1; D possibly corresponds to TRBD1 (6 bases). The germline V gene has CDR1 MDHEN and CDR2 SYDVKM. Trimming removed 5 bases from V and 1 base from J, with 12 bases in between. The CDR3 contains 15 residues. The CDR3 sequence is CASSASTGSYNEQFF. CDR3 bases: TGTGCCAGCAGTGCATCGACAGGTTCCTACAATGAGCAGTTCTTC.

The chain carries TRBV11-2 and TRBJ1-2; 9 nucleotides agree with TRBD1. The ends lost 5 bases at V and 3 bases at J; junction bases unmatched: 4. CDR3 length: 14 residues. Looked up from germline, CDR1 is SGHAT and CDR2 is FQNNGV. The CDR3 bases are TGTGCCAGCAGCCCCGACAGGGGGGACTATGGCTACACCTTC. It is translated as CASSPDRGDYGYTF. The full variable domain, rest sourced from reference TRBV11-2 and TRBJ1-2, is EAGVAQSPRYKIIEKRQSVAFWCNPISGHATLYWYQQILGQGPKLLIQFQNNGVVDDSQLPKDRFSAERLKGVDSTLKIQPAKLEDSAVYLCASSPDRGDYGYTFGSGTRLTVV.

This chain connects TRBV9 to TRBJ1-2, with TRBD1 identical over 7 bases. CDR1 is SGDLS and CDR2 is YYNGEE in the germline V gene. The CDR3 runs to 16 residues. Trimming at V came to 0 bases and at J to 5 bases, leaving 10 bases not matched to a gene. The CDR3 sequence: CASSVGQGRGGYGYTF. The CDR3 bases are TGTGCCAGCAGCGTAGGACAGGGACGTGGCGGATATGGCTACACCTTC.

This chain joins TRBV29-1 and TRBJ1-3; TRBD1 aligns across 7 bases. The trim removed 7 bases at V and 0 bases at J, leaving 6 bases unmatched. The CDR3 extends over 14 amino acids. Per germline, CDR1 SQVTM and CDR2 ANQGSEA. The CDR3 nucleotides are TGCAGCGCTTCGGGACAGAGCTCTGGAAACACCATATATTTT. It translates to CSASGQSSGNTIYF.

The chain joins TRBV10-3 to TRBJ2-1; no clear D gene. This CDR3 has 13 residues. The germline gives CDR1 ENHRY, CDR2 SYGVKD. Trimming stripped 6 bases from V and 1 base from J, with 7 bases between. The chain's CDR3 is CAISTSSYNEQFF. The DNA for the CDR3 is TGTGCCATCAGCACTTCTTCCTACAATGAGCAGTTCTTC.

This clone was seen more than once but under ten times. The gene calls are TRBV30 and TRBJ1-5, with 7 bases aligning to TRBD1. In germline, CDR1 is GTSNPN, CDR2 SVGIG (reference sequence). The CDR3 spans 14 residues. The V segment lost 5 bases and the J segment 0 bases; nucleotides outside the gene matches: 4. CDR3 loop: CAWGTELSNQPQHF. The CDR3 DNA follows: TGTGCCTGGGGGACAGAACTTAGCAATCAGCCCCAGCATTTT.

The rearrangement joins TRBV29-1 to TRBJ1-2; the match to TRBD1 covers 7 bases. Trimming removed 7 bases from V and 7 bases from J; junction bases left unmatched: 12. This CDR3 contains 13 residues. The germline V gene encodes CDR1 SQVTM and CDR2 ANQGSEA. The CDR3 is CSAPNRGRLGYTF. The CDR3 coding sequence is TGCAGCGCTCCAAACAGGGGCCGACTTGGCTACACCTTC.

The chain uses TRBV6-6 and TRBJ2-7; TRBD1 matches 10 bases. The germline gives CDR1 MNHNY, CDR2 SVGAGI (reference sequence). V was clipped by 7 bases and J by 4 bases; unmatched bases: 10. The CDR3 is 15 residues long. The CDR3 is CASIRQGATWYEQYF. DNA for the CDR3: TGTGCCAGCATTAGACAGGGGGCGACCTGGTACGAGCAGTACTTC.

The rearrangement links TRBV5-4 to TRBJ2-3, with a weak D call TRBD2 (6 bases). Germline CDR1 and CDR2: SGHNT and YYREEE (reference sequence). CDR3 size: 15 residues. V was cut by 4 bases and J by 0 bases, with 12 bases left in between. CDR3 sequence reads: CASSQEGPSTDTQYF. CDR3 nucleotide sequence: TGTGCCAGCAGCCAGGAGGGGCCTAGCACAGATACGCAGTATTTT.

The chain employs TRBV7-3 and TRBJ1-2; tentatively, D is TRBD1 (6 bases). Germline V gene data show CDR1 as SGHTA and CDR2 as FQGTGA. Between the trimmed V and J ends, which lost 5 bases and 7 bases, there was a span of 17 bases. CDR3 size: 14 residues. CDR3 in amino acids: CASSVFSGDGGYTF. In nucleotides, the CDR3 is TGTGCCAGCAGCGTATTCTCAGGGGACGGTGGCTACACCTTC.

This sequence joins TRBV7-3 and TRBJ2-1, with D maybe TRBD1 (5 bases). V was pared by 0 bases and J by 8 bases, with 14 bases between. Germline V gene sequence: CDR1 SGHTA, CDR2 FQGTGA. This CDR3 has 15 amino acids. In nucleotides, the CDR3 is TGTGCCAGCAGCTTAACGGTAGCAGGGCGACATGAGCAGTTCTTC. It specifies CASSLTVAGRHEQFF.

The rearrangement joins TRBV2 to TRBJ1-1; 7 nucleotides align to TRBD1. Germline V gene lookup returns CDR1 SNHLY and CDR2 FYNNEI. The CDR3 is made up of 13 amino acids. The V gene end was trimmed by 7 bases and the J gene end by 1 base; junction bases not matched to a gene: 3. Written as DNA, the CDR3 is TGTGCCAGCACCCAGGGGGAGAACACTGAAGCTTTCTTT. Protein product: CASTQGENTEAFF.

The genes are TRBV7-9 and TRBJ2-5, with D unclear. The CDR3 has 13 amino acids. Trimming left V 7 bases short and J 4 bases short, with 13 bases between. Germline CDR1 is SEHNR and CDR2 is FQNEAQ (reference sequence). Here the CDR3 DNA reads TGTGCCAGCACCTTTTTATCGGGAGAGACCCAGTACTTC. The encoded protein is CASTFLSGETQYF.

This chain joins TRBV7-2 and TRBJ1-1, with D possibly TRBD1 on 6 matching bases. The CDR3 runs to 13 residues. The V end was cut by 8 bases, the J end by 8 bases, with 18 bases between. Germline V gene lookup returns CDR1 SGHTA and CDR2 FQGNSA. The CDR3 region has the DNA TGTGCCAGCCAACCTCCGGGACACCCAGAAGCTTTCTTT. Amino acid sequence: CASQPPGHPEAFF.

The chain carries TRBV19 and TRBJ1-5, with D possibly matching TRBD1 (6 bases). The CDR3 length is 15 residues. V gave up 10 bases and J gave up 9 bases, with 25 bases separating them. CDR1 is LNHDA, CDR2 SQIVND, per germline (reference sequence). CDR3 DNA: TGTGCCACCTCGGGTATAGCAGGGGCCTTTGGGCCCCAGCATTTT. Protein: CATSGIAGAFGPQHF.

V usage is TRBV3-1 (or the pseudogene TRBV3-2) and J usage is TRBJ1-2; D is perhaps TRBD1 (6 bases). Trimming removed 1 base from V and 1 base from J, with 7 bases in between. This CDR3 spans 14 amino acids. Germline V lookup: CDR1 LGHDT, CDR2 YNNKEL (reference sequence). The CDR3 region is CASSQAGVNYGYTF. The CDR3 coding sequence is TGTGCCAGCAGCCAAGCAGGGGTTAACTATGGCTACACCTTC.

With respect to this clone: At one end the junction does not follow the germline gene, possibly because of a read error. V usage is TRBV4-2 and J usage is TRBJ2-1; TRBD2 matches at 9 bases. Germline CDR1 LGHNA, CDR2 YNFKEQ. The CDR3 has 16 amino acids. CDR3: CASSQDSGGGSNEQFF. The CDR3 nucleotides read TGTGCCAGCAGCCAAGATAGCGGGGGAGGGTCCAATGAACAGTTCTTC.

The chain is built from TRBV20-1 and TRBJ2-7; perhaps TRBD2 as D (6 bases). Germline lookup yields CDR1 DFQATT and CDR2 SNEGSKA (reference sequence). This CDR3 region has 13 residues. V was trimmed by 3 bases and J by 7 bases, leaving 16 bases between them. Here the CDR3 reads CSASQAGLGEQYF. CDR3 bases: TGCAGTGCTAGTCAGGCGGGGTTGGGAGAGCAGTACTTC.

The gene calls are TRBV4-1 and TRBJ1-2; D possibly corresponds to TRBD1 (5 bases). The CDR3 has 17 amino acids. Germline V gene data show CDR1 as MGHRA and CDR2 as YSYEKL. The V end lost 0 bases, the J end lost 3 bases, and 17 bases lay between the germline ends. The CDR3 reads CASSQDAGRAVDYGYTF. For the CDR3, the DNA is TGCGCCAGCAGCCAAGATGCAGGCAGGGCCGTAGACTATGGCTACACCTTC.

CDR3 sequence reads: CASRMYPAGNYGYTF. CDR3 nucleotide sequence: TGTGCCAGCAGGATGTACCCCGCCGGGAACTATGGCTACACCTTC. This chain connects TRBV6-5 to TRBJ1-2; no firm D call. There are 15 residues in the CDR3. The V and J ends lost 6 bases and 2 bases respectively, with 16 bases between them. Germline V gives CDR1 MNHEY, CDR2 SVGAGI.

The chain has TRBV27 and TRBJ1-2; D is unclear. Trimming shortened V by 6 bases and J by 2 bases, and 10 bases separated the two germline ends. Germline V gene sequence: CDR1 MNHEY, CDR2 SMNVEV (reference sequence). The CDR3 extends over 13 amino acids. The CDR3 protein is CASRLNLNYGYTF. In DNA form, the CDR3 reads TGTGCCAGCAGACTCAATTTAAACTATGGCTACACCTTC.

The chain recombines TRBV19 with TRBJ2-3, with a tentative D call TRBD1 (7 bases). This CDR3 has 17 residues. V shed 4 bases and J shed 2 bases, with 19 bases lying between them. The germline V gene has CDR1 LNHDA and CDR2 SQIVND (reference sequence). Here the CDR3 DNA reads TGTGCCAGTAGTACCTTGGGGGGACAGACCTTCACAGATACGCAGTATTTT. This encodes CASSTLGGQTFTDTQYF.

The chain links TRBV6-2 or TRBV6-3 to TRBJ1-2, with D perhaps matching TRBD1 (5 bases). Trimming took 6 bases from V and 7 from J, leaving 24 bases between them. Germline V lookup: CDR1 MNHEY, CDR2 SVGEGT. CDR3 size: 16 residues. In DNA form, the CDR3 reads TGTGCCAGCAGCTTTTCGACAGCCCGCGCTGCAACTGGCTACACCTTC. The encoded protein is CASSFSTARAATGYTF.

CDR3 DNA sequence: TGTGCCATCAGTACGGGACAGGGCGCTAACTATGGCTACACCTTC. Translated, it gives CAISTGQGANYGYTF. The chain joins TRBV10-3 to TRBJ1-2, with 9 bases lining up with TRBD1. The germline gives CDR1 ENHRY, CDR2 SYGVKD. This CDR3 comprises 15 residues. V was clipped by 5 bases and J by 0 bases; unmatched bases: 4.

The chain links TRBV15 to TRBJ1-4; 8 positions agree with TRBD1. Germline values: CDR1 LNHNV, CDR2 YYDKDF (reference sequence). V lost 5 bases to trimming and J lost 8 bases; unmatched junction nucleotides: 10. The CDR3 consists of 15 residues. Written as DNA, the CDR3 is TGTGCCACCAGCGGCACCCGGACAGGGAACGAAAAACTGTTTTTT. Amino acid sequence: CATSGTRTGNEKLFF.

The rearrangement joins TRBV6-5 to TRBJ2-7, with a possible D match to TRBD1 (6 bases). The CDR3 runs to 12 residues. V was shortened by 8 bases and J by 0 bases, with 8 bases between the two germline ends. In germline, CDR1 is MNHEY, CDR2 SVGAGI. CDR3 in DNA: TGTGCCAGCCGACAGGACTCCTACGAGCAGTACTTC. Protein: CASRQDSYEQYF.

In its sample, this clone was seen once. The J gene is TRBJ1-1, the V gene TRBV4-3, with 7 bases aligning to TRBD1. Trimming took 2 bases from V and 8 from J; bases not matched to a gene: 5. CDR1 is LGHNA and CDR2 is YSLEER in the germline V gene. The CDR3 is 13 amino acids. The CDR3 bases are TGCGCCAGCAGCCAAAACAGGGGTTCCGAAGCTTTCTTT. Protein product: CASSQNRGSEAFF.

The V call is TRBV5-5, the J call TRBJ1-3; the D is unclear. V shed 2 bases and J shed 4 bases, with 7 bases lying between them. CDR3 size: 13 residues. Germline CDR1 SGHKS, CDR2 YYEKEE (reference sequence). This CDR3 is CASSFGSGNTIYF. CDR3 nucleotides: TGTGCCAGCAGCTTTGGGAGCGGAAACACCATATATTTT.

The V and J genes are TRBV12-3 or TRBV12-4 and TRBJ1-2; TRBD1 might be the D (5 bases). There are 13 residues in the CDR3. V gave up 5 bases and J gave up 6 bases, with 13 bases separating them. CDR3 sequence: CASSPWGGDGYTF. The CDR3, as DNA: TGTGCCAGCAGTCCTTGGGGGGGTGATGGCTACACCTTC.

V and J are TRBV7-2 and TRBJ1-1, with 9 bases aligning to TRBD1. After removal of 5 bases from V and 3 bases from J, the junction contained 7 bases not matched to a gene. From germline, CDR1 is SGHTA and CDR2 FQGNSA. The CDR3 is made up of 15 amino acids. The CDR3 region is CASSLTGGRDTEAFF. The CDR3 nucleotides read TGTGCCAGCAGCCTGACAGGGGGAAGGGACACTGAAGCTTTCTTT.

This clone was counted a few times. In DNA, the CDR3 is TGTGCCAGCAGCGCCGGGACAGCACCCGAAGCTTTCTTT. As protein: CASSAGTAPEAFF. The chain carries TRBV3-1 (or the pseudogene TRBV3-2) and TRBJ1-1, with 7 bases matching TRBD1. The CDR3 is 13 residues long. Germline CDR1 is LGHDT and CDR2 is YNNKEL (reference sequence). V lost 5 bases and J lost 8; bases outside the gene matches: 8.